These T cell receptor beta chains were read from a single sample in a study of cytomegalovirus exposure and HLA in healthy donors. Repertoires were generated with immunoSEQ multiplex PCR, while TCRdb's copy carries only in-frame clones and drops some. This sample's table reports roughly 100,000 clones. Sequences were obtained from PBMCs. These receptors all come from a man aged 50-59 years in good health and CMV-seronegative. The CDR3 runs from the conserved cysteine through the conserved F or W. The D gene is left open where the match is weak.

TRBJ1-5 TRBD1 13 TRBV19 CASIGTGGQPQHF TGTGCCAGTATTGGGACAGGTGGTCAGCCCCAGCATTTT
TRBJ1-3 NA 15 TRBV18 CASSQQRSSGNTIYF TGTGCCAGCTCACAACAGAGAAGCTCTGGAAACACCATATATTTT
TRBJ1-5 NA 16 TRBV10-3 CAISESLDTSNQPQHF TGTGCCATCAGTGAGTCGCTGGACACTAGCAATCAGCCCCAGCATTTT
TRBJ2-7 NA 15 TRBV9 CASSRRGDAVYEQYF TGTGCCAGCAGCCGCCGCGGGGATGCGGTCTACGAGCAGTACTTC
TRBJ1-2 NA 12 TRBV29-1 CSVEIGGRGYTF TGCAGCGTTGAAATCGGGGGACGTGGCTACACCTTC
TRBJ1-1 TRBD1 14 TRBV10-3 CAIIKQGAVTEAFF TGTGCCATCATCAAACAGGGGGCAGTCACTGAAGCTTTCTTT
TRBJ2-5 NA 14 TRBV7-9 CASSLKQYQETQYF TGTGCCAGCAGCTTAAAACAGTACCAAGAGACCCAGTACTTC
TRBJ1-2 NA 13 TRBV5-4 CASSRMFQGTYTF TGTGCCAGCAGCCGGATGTTCCAGGGTACCTACACCTTC
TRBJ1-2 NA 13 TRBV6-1 CASMQQGGYGYTF TGTGCCAGCATGCAACAGGGAGGGTATGGCTACACCTTC
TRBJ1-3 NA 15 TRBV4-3 CASSQEVGARNTIYF TGCGCCAGCAGCCAAGAGGTGGGGGCAAGAAACACCATATATTTT